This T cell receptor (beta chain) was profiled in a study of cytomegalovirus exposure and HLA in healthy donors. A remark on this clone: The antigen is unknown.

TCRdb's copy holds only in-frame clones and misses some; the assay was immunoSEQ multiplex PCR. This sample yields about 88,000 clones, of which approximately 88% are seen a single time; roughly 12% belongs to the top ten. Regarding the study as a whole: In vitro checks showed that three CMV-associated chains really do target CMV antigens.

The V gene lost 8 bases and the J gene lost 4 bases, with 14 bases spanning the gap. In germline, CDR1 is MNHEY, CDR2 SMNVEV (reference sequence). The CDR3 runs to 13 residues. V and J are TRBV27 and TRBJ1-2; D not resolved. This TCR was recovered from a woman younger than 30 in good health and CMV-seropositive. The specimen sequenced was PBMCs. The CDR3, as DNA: TGTGCCAGCGGCATGGAGACTGGCTATGGCTACACCTTC. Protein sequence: CASGMETGYGYTF.